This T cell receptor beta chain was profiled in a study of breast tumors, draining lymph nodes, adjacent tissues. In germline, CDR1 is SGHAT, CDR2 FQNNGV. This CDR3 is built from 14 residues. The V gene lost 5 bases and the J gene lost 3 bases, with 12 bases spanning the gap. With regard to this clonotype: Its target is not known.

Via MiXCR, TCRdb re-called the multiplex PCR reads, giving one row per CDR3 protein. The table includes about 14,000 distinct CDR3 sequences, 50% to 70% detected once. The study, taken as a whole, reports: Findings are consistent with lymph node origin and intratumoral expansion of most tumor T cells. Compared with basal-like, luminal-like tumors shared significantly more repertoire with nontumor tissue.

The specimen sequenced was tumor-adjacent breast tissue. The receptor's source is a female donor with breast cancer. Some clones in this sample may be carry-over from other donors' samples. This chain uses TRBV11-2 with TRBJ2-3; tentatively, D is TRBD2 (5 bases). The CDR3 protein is CASSTTPGTDTQYF. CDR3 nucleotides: TGTGCCAGCAGCACGACGCCGGGGACAGATACGCAGTATTTT.